The 17 T cell receptor beta chains listed next were all sequenced from one sample in a study of blood T cell repertoires in COVID-19. Clones were sequenced by immunoSEQ multiplex PCR, and TCRdb holds only the in-frame ones, with some missing. The sample lists about 130,000 clones, roughly 83% occurring once. The specimen was PBMCs or T cells enriched from blood (not recorded which). The receptors originated from a man between 45 and 60 years old who had recovered from COVID-19.

The DNA for the CDR3 is TGTGCCAGCAGCTTAGAGCGGAATCAAATGGGGAACACCATATATTTT. This gives the protein CASSLERNQMGNTIYF. The chain recombines TRBV7-9 with TRBJ1-3; no definite D call. V lost 1 base and J 7 bases, leaving 17 bases between the germline ends. The V gene's germline CDR1 is SEHNR and CDR2 FQNEAQ (reference sequence). This CDR3 contains 16 residues.

This clone occurred a few times. The chain couples TRBV5-6 to TRBJ2-2; 11 nucleotides agree with TRBD1. The CDR3 runs 16 residues. Unmatched junction bases numbered 8, after V lost 5 bases and J lost 5 bases. Per the germline V gene, CDR1 is SGHDT and CDR2 is YYEEEE. This CDR3 reads CASREIGQGATGELFF. The CDR3 DNA follows: TGTGCCAGCAGAGAAATTGGACAGGGGGCGACCGGGGAGCTGTTTTTT.

This clone appeared a single time. V gene TRBV6-1 combines with J gene TRBJ2-7, with D tentatively TRBD2 (6 bases). The V end was cut by 3 bases, the J end by 6 bases, with 15 bases between. Germline V gene lookup returns CDR1 MNHNS and CDR2 SASEGT. CDR3 length: 14 residues. CDR3 coding DNA: TGTGCCAGCAGTGATTTGGGGACTCTTTTCGAGCAGTACTTC. Translation: CASSDLGTLFEQYF.

This clone is a singleton in its sample. The chain couples TRBV19 to TRBJ1-5, with 7 positions matching TRBD1. Germline CDR1 is LNHDA and CDR2 is SQIVND (reference sequence). Losses at the gene ends were 6 bases for V and 5 bases for J; bases not matched to a gene: 4. This CDR3 has 13 amino acids. The CDR3 DNA reads as TGTGCCAGTAGAAGGACAGGAGATCAGCCCCAGCATTTT. As protein: CASRRTGDQPQHF.

The count of this clone is one. J is TRBJ1-3 and V is TRBV7-2, with a tentative D call TRBD1 (6 bases). Deletions cut 2 bases from V and 3 bases from J, with 11 bases between. Germline CDR1 SGHTA, CDR2 FQGNSA. The CDR3 totals 15 residues. Here the CDR3 reads CASSLRGQNGNTIYF. CDR3 sequence (DNA): TGTGCCAGCAGCTTAAGGGGACAAAATGGAAACACCATATATTTT. Together with reference TRBV7-2 and TRBJ1-3, the CDR3 gives the full variable domain: GAGVSQSPSNKVTEKGKDVELRCDPISGHTALYWYRQSLGQGLEFLIYFQGNSAPDKSGLPSDRFSAERTGGSVSTLTIQRTQQEDSAVYLCASSLRGQNGNTIYFGEGSWLTVV.

The rearrangement links TRBV7-6 to TRBJ2-7; the D is unclear. This CDR3 has 15 residues. The V gene's germline CDR1 is SGHVS and CDR2 FNYEAQ. With 1 base removed from V and 3 bases from J, the gap between germline ends came to 13 bases. CDR3 loop: CASSLEAGTNYEQYF. CDR3 nucleotides: TGTGCCAGCAGCTTAGAGGCAGGAACCAACTACGAGCAGTACTTC.

The chain carries TRBV2 and TRBJ1-2; TRBD1 matches 9 bases. Germline assignment: CDR1 SNHLY and CDR2 FYNNEI. V gave up 6 bases and J gave up 3 bases; unmatched junction bases: 5. This CDR3 spans 14 amino acids. The CDR3: CASSPGQGHYGYTF. In DNA, the CDR3 is TGTGCCAGCAGCCCGGGACAGGGACACTATGGCTACACCTTC.

The rearrangement joins TRBV27 to TRBJ2-7; possibly TRBD1 for D (6 bases). Germline CDR1 and CDR2: MNHEY and SMNVEV (reference sequence). Deletions cut 1 base from V and 0 bases from J, with 10 bases between. CDR3 length equals 15 residues. The CDR3 loop reads CASSLLQGYSYEQYF. The CDR3 DNA is TGTGCCAGCAGTTTATTACAGGGATACTCCTACGAGCAGTACTTC.

The genes are TRBV5-6 and TRBJ2-4; D is perhaps TRBD1 (5 bases). The CDR3 totals 17 residues. V lost 0 bases and J 0 bases, leaving 13 bases between the germline ends. Germline V gene data show CDR1 as SGHDT and CDR2 as YYEEEE. The CDR3 region is CASSLGSGPLAKNIQYF. CDR3 nucleotides: TGTGCCAGCAGCTTGGGGTCAGGGCCCCTAGCCAAAAACATTCAGTACTTC.

The chain has TRBV5-4 and TRBJ1-2, with 8 bases lining up with TRBD1. The J segment lost 7 bases and the V segment lost 3 bases, leaving 11 bases of the junction unmatched. CDR1 is SGHNT, CDR2 YYREEE, per germline (reference sequence). The CDR3 extends over 15 amino acids. The CDR3 coding sequence is TGTGCCAGCAGCTCGGAGCGACAGGGGTTTTTTGGCTACACCTTC. This sequence encodes CASSSERQGFFGYTF. Combining the CDR3 with reference TRBV5-4 and TRBJ1-2 gives the whole variable domain ETGVTQSPTHLIKTRGQQVTLRCSSQSGHNTVSWYQQALGQGPQFIFQYYREEENGRGNFPPRFSGLQFPNYSSELNVNALELDDSALYLCASSSERQGFFGYTFGSGTRLTVV.

V usage is TRBV24-1 and J usage is TRBJ2-5, with a weak D call TRBD1 (6 bases). CDR1 and CDR2 (germline): KGHDR, SFDVKD. The CDR3 consists of 14 residues. Trimming stripped 5 bases from V and 5 bases from J, with 14 bases between. The chain's CDR3 is CATSASTGSETQYF. DNA of the CDR3: TGTGCCACCAGTGCTTCAACAGGGTCGGAGACCCAGTACTTC.

V gene TRBV14 combines with J gene TRBJ2-1, with TRBD2 matching 11 bases. V trimming: 4 bases; J trimming: 1 base; junction bases outside the gene matches: 3. The CDR3 has 16 residues. Germline values: CDR1 SGHDN, CDR2 FVKESK. The CDR3 DNA is TGTGCCAGCAGCCGCCGACTAGCGGGGTCCTACAATGAGCAGTTCTTC. Translating it yields CASSRRLAGSYNEQFF.

As regards this clone: Other DNA sequences from this sample encode an identical CDR3 as well. This chain uses TRBV7-2 with TRBJ1-1, with TRBD1 identical over 11 bases. Germline assignment: CDR1 SGHTA and CDR2 FQGNSA. This CDR3 is 14 amino acids long. The V segment lost 5 bases and the J segment 4 bases; nucleotides outside the gene matches: 3. As DNA, the CDR3 is TGTGCCAGCAGCCTCGGACAGGGGGCCACTGAAGCTTTCTTT. This translates into CASSLGQGATEAFF.

The table lists this clone with a few counts. V usage is TRBV11-1 and J usage is TRBJ2-1, with 11 bases that match TRBD2. CDR1 is SGHAT, CDR2 FQDESV, per germline (reference sequence). CDR3 length: 16 residues. J was trimmed by 9 bases and V by 1 base; bases with no gene match: 8. The CDR3 region has the DNA TGTGCCAGCAGCTTAGGTAAACTAGCGGGGGACGTTGAGCAGTTCTTC. It encodes CASSLGKLAGDVEQFF.

The rearrangement joins TRBV7-2 to TRBJ1-1; D gene unclear. Deletions cut 2 bases from V and 0 bases from J, with 10 bases between. This CDR3 has 15 residues. In germline, CDR1 is SGHTA, CDR2 FQGNSA. The CDR3 is CASSLLWPLNTEAFF. The CDR3 DNA follows: TGTGCCAGCAGCTTATTGTGGCCGTTGAACACTGAAGCTTTCTTT.

The table lists this clone with a few counts. V gene TRBV9 combines with J gene TRBJ1-2; 8 bases are a match to TRBD1. The germline CDR1 and CDR2 sequences are SGDLS and YYNGEE. This CDR3 spans 16 amino acids. V dropped 4 bases and J dropped 2; count of bases not matched to a gene: 10. As DNA, the CDR3 is TGTGCCAGCAGCCCGCATGGGACAGGTCTGAACTATGGCTACACCTTC. Its protein is CASSPHGTGLNYGYTF.

The V call is TRBV5-1, the J call TRBJ1-5, with 7 bases matching TRBD1. This CDR3 region has 14 residues. J gave up 3 bases and V 4 bases, and 4 bases lay outside the gene matches. Germline CDR1 SGHRS, CDR2 YFSETQ. The DNA of the CDR3 is TGCGCCAGCAGCGAGGGACAGTACAATCAGCCCCAGCATTTT. Its translation is CASSEGQYNQPQHF.